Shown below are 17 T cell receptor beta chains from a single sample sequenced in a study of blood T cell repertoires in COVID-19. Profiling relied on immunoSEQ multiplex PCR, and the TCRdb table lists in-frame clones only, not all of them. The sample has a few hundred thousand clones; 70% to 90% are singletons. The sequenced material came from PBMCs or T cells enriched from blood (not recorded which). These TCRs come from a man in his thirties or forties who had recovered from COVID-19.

The CDR3 sequence: CASSLRFIRVGNQPQHF. The CDR3 nucleotides are TGTGCCAGCAGCTTAAGGTTTATTCGGGTTGGCAATCAGCCCCAGCATTTT. V is TRBV7-2 and J is TRBJ1-5; D unclear. V lost 2 bases and J lost 2, with 16 bases in between. Germline CDR1 and CDR2: SGHTA and FQGNSA. The CDR3 consists of 17 residues.

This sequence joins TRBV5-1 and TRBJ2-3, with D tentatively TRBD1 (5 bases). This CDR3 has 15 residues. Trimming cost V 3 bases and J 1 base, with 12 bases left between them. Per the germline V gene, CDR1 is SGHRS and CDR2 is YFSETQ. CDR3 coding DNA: TGCGCCAGCAGCTCTGGGGCGGCAGGCACAGATACGCAGTATTTT. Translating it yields CASSSGAAGTDTQYF.

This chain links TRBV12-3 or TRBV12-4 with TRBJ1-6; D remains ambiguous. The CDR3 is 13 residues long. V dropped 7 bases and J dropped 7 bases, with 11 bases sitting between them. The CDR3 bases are TGTGCCAGCACGGAGGGCGCAAATTCACCCCTCCACTTT. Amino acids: CASTEGANSPLHF.

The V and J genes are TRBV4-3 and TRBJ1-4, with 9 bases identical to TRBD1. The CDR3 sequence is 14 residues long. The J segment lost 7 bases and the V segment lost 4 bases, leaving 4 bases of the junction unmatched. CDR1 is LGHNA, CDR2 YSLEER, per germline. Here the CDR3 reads CASSRGQGGEKLFF. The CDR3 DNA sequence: TGCGCCAGCAGCCGGGGACAGGGCGGTGAAAAACTGTTTTTT.

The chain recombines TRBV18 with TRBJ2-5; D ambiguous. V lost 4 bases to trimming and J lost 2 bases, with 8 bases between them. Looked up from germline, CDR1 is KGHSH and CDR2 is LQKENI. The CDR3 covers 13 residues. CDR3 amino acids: CASSRLTQETQYF. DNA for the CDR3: TGTGCCAGCTCACGACTCACACAAGAGACCCAGTACTTC. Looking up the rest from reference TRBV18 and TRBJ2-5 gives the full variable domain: NAGVMQNPRHLVRRRGQEARLRCSPMKGHSHVYWYRQLPEEGLKFMVYLQKENIIDESGMPKERFSAEFPKEGPSILRIQQVVRGDSAAYFCASSRLTQETQYFGPGTRLLVL.

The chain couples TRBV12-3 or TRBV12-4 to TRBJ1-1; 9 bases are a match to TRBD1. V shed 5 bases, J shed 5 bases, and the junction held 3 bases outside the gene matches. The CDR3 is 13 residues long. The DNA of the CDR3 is TGTGCCAGCAGTACCGACAGGGGGACTGAAGCTTTCTTT. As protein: CASSTDRGTEAFF.

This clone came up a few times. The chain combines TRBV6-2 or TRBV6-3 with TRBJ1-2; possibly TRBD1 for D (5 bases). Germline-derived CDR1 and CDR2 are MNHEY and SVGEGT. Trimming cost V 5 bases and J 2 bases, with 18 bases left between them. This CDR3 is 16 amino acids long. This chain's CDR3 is CASSHLARDGNYGYTF. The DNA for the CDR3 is TGTGCCAGCAGTCACCTCGCGCGGGACGGGAACTATGGCTACACCTTC.

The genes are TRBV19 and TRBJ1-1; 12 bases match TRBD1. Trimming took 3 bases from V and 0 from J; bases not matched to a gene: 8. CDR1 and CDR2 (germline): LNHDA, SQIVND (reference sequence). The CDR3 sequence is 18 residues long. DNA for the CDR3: TGTGCCAGTAGTATCCAGGGACAGGGGGCGTCAATGAACACTGAAGCTTTCTTT. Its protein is CASSIQGQGASMNTEAFF.

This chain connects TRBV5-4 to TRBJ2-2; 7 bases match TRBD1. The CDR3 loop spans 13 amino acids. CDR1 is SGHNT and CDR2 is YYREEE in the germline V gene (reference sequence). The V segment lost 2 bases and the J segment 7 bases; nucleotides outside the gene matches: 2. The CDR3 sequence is CASSFRGHGELFF. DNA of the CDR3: TGTGCCAGCAGCTTTAGGGGGCACGGGGAGCTGTTTTTT.

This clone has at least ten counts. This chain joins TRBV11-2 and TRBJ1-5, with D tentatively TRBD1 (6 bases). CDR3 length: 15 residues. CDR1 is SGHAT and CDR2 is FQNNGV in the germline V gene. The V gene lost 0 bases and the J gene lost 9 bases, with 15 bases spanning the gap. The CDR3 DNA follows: TGTGCCAGCAGCTTAGATTTCGGACAGTTCGCGCCCCAGCATTTT. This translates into CASSLDFGQFAPQHF.

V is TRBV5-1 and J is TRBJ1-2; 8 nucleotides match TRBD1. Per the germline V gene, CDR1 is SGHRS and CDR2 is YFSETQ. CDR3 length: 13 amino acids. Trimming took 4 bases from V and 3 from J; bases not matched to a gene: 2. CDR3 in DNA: TGCGCCAGCAGCCCGGGACAGGACTATGGCTACACCTTC. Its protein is CASSPGQDYGYTF.

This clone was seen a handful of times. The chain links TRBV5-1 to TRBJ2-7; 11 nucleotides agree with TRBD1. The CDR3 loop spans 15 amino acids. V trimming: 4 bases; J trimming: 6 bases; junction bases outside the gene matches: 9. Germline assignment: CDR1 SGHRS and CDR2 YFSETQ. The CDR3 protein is CASSPSGTGGVEQYF. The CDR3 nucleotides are TGCGCCAGCAGCCCCTCCGGGACAGGGGGAGTCGAGCAGTACTTC.

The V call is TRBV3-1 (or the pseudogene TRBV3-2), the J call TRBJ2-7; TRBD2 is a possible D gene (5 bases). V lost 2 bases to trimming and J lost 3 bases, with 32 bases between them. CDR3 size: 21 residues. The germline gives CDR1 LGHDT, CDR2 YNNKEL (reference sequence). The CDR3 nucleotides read TGTGCCAGCAGCCAACTCAGACGTAGTGGTCCCAGTTCCTACGACTACTACGAGCAGTACTTC. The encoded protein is CASSQLRRSGPSSYDYYEQYF.

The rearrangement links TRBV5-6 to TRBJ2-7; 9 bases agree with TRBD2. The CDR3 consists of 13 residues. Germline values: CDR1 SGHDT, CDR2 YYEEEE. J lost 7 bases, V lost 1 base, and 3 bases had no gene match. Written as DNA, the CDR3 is TGTGCCAGCAGCTTGTCCCTAGCGGGGGAGCAGTACTTC. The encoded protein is CASSLSLAGEQYF.

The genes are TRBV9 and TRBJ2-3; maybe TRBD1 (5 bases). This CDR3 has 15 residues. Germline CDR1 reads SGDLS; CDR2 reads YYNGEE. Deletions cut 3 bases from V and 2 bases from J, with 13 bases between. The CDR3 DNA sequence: TGTGCCAGCAGCGGTCCAAGACAGCTCACAGATACGCAGTATTTT. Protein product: CASSGPRQLTDTQYF.

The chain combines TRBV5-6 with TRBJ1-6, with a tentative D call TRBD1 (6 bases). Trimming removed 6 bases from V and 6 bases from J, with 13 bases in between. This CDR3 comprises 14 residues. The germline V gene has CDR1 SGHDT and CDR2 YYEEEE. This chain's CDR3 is CASTQQGVNSPLHF. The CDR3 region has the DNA TGTGCCAGCACGCAACAGGGAGTTAATTCACCCCTCCACTTT.

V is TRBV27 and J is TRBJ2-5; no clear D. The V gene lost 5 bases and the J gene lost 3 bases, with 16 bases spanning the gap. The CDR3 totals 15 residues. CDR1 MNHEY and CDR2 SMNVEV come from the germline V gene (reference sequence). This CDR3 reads CASSPLTLRKETQYF. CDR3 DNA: TGTGCCAGCAGTCCCCTCACCCTGAGAAAAGAGACCCAGTACTTC.